This T cell receptor beta chain was obtained from a study of T cell changes during pregnancy in multiple sclerosis. Sequencing used immunoSEQ multiplex PCR; TCRdb keeps in-frame clones, though not all of them. This table has about 27,000 clones, roughly 90% appearing once. Specimen: CD8+ T cells from peripheral blood mononuclear cells, collected in the second trimester of pregnancy. The sequence was collected from a female donor with multiple sclerosis, enrolled in a pregnancy study.

Here the CDR3 reads CASSVRQGYGYTF. CDR3 coding DNA: TGTGCCAGCAGCGTTAGACAGGGGTATGGCTACACCTTC. V is TRBV9 and J is TRBJ1-2, with 8 positions matching TRBD1. V shed 2 bases and J 5 bases; nucleotides not matched to a gene: 2. The germline V gene encodes CDR1 SGDLS and CDR2 YYNGEE. CDR3 size: 13 residues.